This T cell receptor beta chain derives from a study of regulatory T cells in long-lasting Graves disease. Assembly of TCR beta libraries relied on iRepertoire HTBI primers together with Arm-PCR of CDR3 regions. Each CDR3 protein gets one entry after TCRdb re-called the multiplex PCR reads with MiXCR. The data contain about 470,000 distinct CDR3 sequences, less than 25% of them singletons. Described time point: persistent/refractory GD, antithyroid drugs over 5 years with positive TRAb. The TCR library was made from RNA extracted from PBMCs. Germline assignment: CDR1 MDHEN and CDR2 SYDVKM. V lost 5 bases, J lost 1 base, and 16 bases lay in between. The CDR3 contains 16 residues.

The sequence came from a female donor with Graves disease. The chain has TRBV28 and TRBJ2-3, with D unresolved. The sample in question was peripheral blood mononuclear cells (PBMCs), obtained when the disease was refractory, from a patient treated with antithyroid drugs. CDR3 sequence reads: CASSPLPPLGTDTQYF. CDR3 nucleotide sequence: TGTGCCAGCAGTCCACTGCCACCTCTGGGCACAGATACGCAGTATTTT.